A selection of T cell receptor beta chains follows, all from one sample in a study of T-cell reconstitution after alpha-beta-depleted transplantation in children. From the PCR reads, TCRdb called clonotypes with MiXCR, one entry per CDR3 protein. The sample has a few hundred thousand distinct CDR3 sequences; approximately 23% are singletons. This sample comprised PBMCs, mostly from graft donor cells, obtained 180 days after TCRalphabeta/CD19-depleted stem cell transplant. The receptor source for this set is a male patient between 10 and 17 years old who had a stem cell transplant for acute lymphoblastic leukemia, so the T cells may come from the graft donor. Each CDR3 is given with its conserved first and last residue. The D gene is left open where the match is weak. Expanded clones are given a class, and other clones once, few, many or no size at all.

.,.,TRBJ1-1,TRBV12-3/TRBV12-4,TGTGCCAGCAGTGGGATACCGGCCTTAGAAGCTTTCTTT,CASSGIPALEAFF
.,few,TRBJ2-3,TRBV10-3,TGTGCCATGAGACCCGGAGCGTGGCACACAGATACGCAGTATTTT,CAMRPGAWHTDTQYF
TRBD2,.,TRBJ2-1,TRBV7-3,TGTGCCAGCAGCTTAAGGAGAGGAGGGGCTAGCGGTTACAATGAGCAGTTCTTC,CASSLRRGGASGYNEQFF
TRBD2,.,TRBJ2-1,TRBV6-4,TGTGCCAGCAGTGACTCTTACCGACTAGCGGGAAAGGACAATGAGCAGTTCTTC,CASSDSYRLAGKDNEQFF
.,.,TRBJ2-7,TRBV6-5,TGTGCCAGCAGGGACCGACTCGACGAGCAGTACTTC,CASRDRLDEQYF
.,.,TRBJ2-5,TRBV18,TGTGCCAGCTCACTGGGGACCTCCCTCCAAGAGACCCAGTACTTC,CASSLGTSLQETQYF
.,many,TRBJ2-1,TRBV7-2,TGTGCCAGCAGCCCTCCCACAGCTTACAATGAGCAGTTCTTC,CASSPPTAYNEQFF
.,.,TRBJ2-7,TRBV5-1,TGCGCCAGCAGCTATTCCAGGGGTCCCTACGAGCAGTACTTC,CASSYSRGPYEQYF
TRBD2,.,TRBJ2-5,TRBV7-6,TGTGCCAGCAGCTATAGACTAGCGGGAGCTAGGGGGGAGACCCAGTACTTC,CASSYRLAGARGETQYF
.,once,TRBJ2-1,TRBV19,TGTGCCAGTAGTACCCCAAGACTAGGAACGGACAATGAGCAGTTCTTC,CASSTPRLGTDNEQFF
.,.,TRBJ2-3,TRBV20-1,TGCAGTGCTAGGGTCCCTATCCCAAGTAGCACAGATACGCAGTATTTT,CSARVPIPSSTDTQYF
.,.,TRBJ2-3,TRBV10-3,TGTGCCATCAGTGAGAGTATGGGACGGAGCACAGATACGCAGTATTTT,CAISESMGRSTDTQYF
TRBD2,.,TRBJ2-7,TRBV20-1,TGCAGTGCTAGAAAGGGACTAGCGGGAAGATCCTACGAGCAGTACTTC,CSARKGLAGRSYEQYF
.,.,TRBJ1-2,TRBV13,TGTGCCACCAGACCGGAGGGGCTTGGCTATGGCTACACCTTC,CATRPEGLGYGYTF
.,many,TRBJ1-5,TRBV30,TGTGCCTGGAGTGTATCAGGGAATCAGCCCCAGCATTTT,CAWSVSGNQPQHF
TRBD1,once,TRBJ1-5,TRBV5-1,TGCGCCAGCAGCTTTAATTCAGGGGGAGGACAGCCCCAGCATTTT,CASSFNSGGGQPQHF
.,few,TRBJ2-1,TRBV12-3/TRBV12-4,TGTGCCAGCAGTTGCCGCCGGGAGACGAGCGGCAATGAGCAGTTCTTC,CASSCRRETSGNEQFF
TRBD1,.,TRBJ1-1,TRBV10-3,TGTGCCGTCGGGACAGGGGTTCTTCAAGCTTTCTTT,CAVGTGVLQAFF
.,.,TRBJ1-2,TRBV5-1,TGCGCCAGCAGTCCTGACAGGTCAAGGGGTGGCTACACCTTC,CASSPDRSRGGYTF
.,few,TRBJ2-6,TRBV30,TGTGCCTGGAGTGTAGGACTGTCTGGGGCCAACGTCCTGACTTTC,CAWSVGLSGANVLTF
TRBD1,few,TRBJ2-5,TRBV5-1,TGCGCCAGCAGCTTGACAGGGGCCCAAGAGACCCAGTACTTC,CASSLTGAQETQYF
.,.,TRBJ2-3,TRBV7-2,TGTGCCAGCAGCTTAACCCCCTCTAGCGACTACACAGATACGCAGTATTTT,CASSLTPSSDYTDTQYF
.,.,TRBJ2-7,TRBV5-1,TGCGCCAGCAGTGGTGGAGAAGGCCCCTACGAGCAGTACTTC,CASSGGEGPYEQYF
.,many,TRBJ2-5,TRBV20-1,TGCAGTGCTAGAGTCGGTAGCGGTAGGGGGGAGACCCAGTACTTC,CSARVGSGRGETQYF
.,many,TRBJ2-7,TRBV7-2,TGTGCCAGCAGCTTAGAACCAGTAATCTACGAGCAGTACTTC,CASSLEPVIYEQYF
.,few,TRBJ2-7,TRBV7-8,TGTGCCAGCAGAAATAGCGGCTCCTACGAGCAGTACTTC,CASRNSGSYEQYF
.,few,TRBJ2-3,TRBV4-1,TGCGCCAGCAGCCAAGAATCGGAGCTCGGGGGAGATACGCAGTATTTT,CASSQESELGGDTQYF
TRBD1,.,TRBJ1-2,TRBV5-1,TGCGCCAGCAGCCTACCGGGACAGGGTCGAGGCGGCTACACCTTC,CASSLPGQGRGGYTF
.,.,TRBJ1-1,TRBV7-9,TGTGCCAGCAGCTTAAAGGGTGTTGAAGCTTTCTTT,CASSLKGVEAFF
.,.,TRBJ2-7,TRBV12-3/TRBV12-4,TGTGCCAGCCTCCGTTGGACCGACTACGAGCAGTACTTC,CASLRWTDYEQYF
TRBD2,few,TRBJ2-3,TRBV7-3,TGTGCCAGCAGCTCCGGGACTAGCGGACTCGATACGCAGTATTTT,CASSSGTSGLDTQYF
.,few,TRBJ1-2,TRBV20-1,TGCAGTGCCCCCCCGGCAGGGAGGGGCTACACCTTC,CSAPPAGRGYTF
TRBD2,.,TRBJ2-5,TRBV7-9,TGTGCCAGCAGCTTACGGTTCCGGGAGGGAAAGGAGACCCAGTACTTC,CASSLRFREGKETQYF
TRBD2,.,TRBJ2-3,TRBV2,TGTGCCAGCAGTTTATGTGGCGGGAGGAAAGTAGATACGCAGTATTTT,CASSLCGGRKVDTQYF
.,few,TRBJ2-5,TRBV29-1,TGCAGCGTTGAAGGGAGCTACCAAGAGACCCAGTACTTC,CSVEGSYQETQYF
.,.,TRBJ2-5,TRBV5-6,TGTGCCAGCAGCTTGGCTTTACACGGCCGGGAGACCCAGTACTTC,CASSLALHGRETQYF
.,many,TRBJ2-7,TRBV10-3,TGTGCCATCAGTGTCTACTACGAGCAGTACTTC,CAISVYYEQYF
TRBD1,.,TRBJ2-3,TRBV11-2,TGTGCCAGCAGCTTTCTCGGGACAGGGGGCACAGATACGCAGTATTTT,CASSFLGTGGTDTQYF
TRBD2,few,TRBJ2-3,TRBV20-1,TGCAGTGCTAGAGAGGAGGCTAGCGGGAGAAGGGGTACGCAGTATTTT,CSAREEASGRRGTQYF
TRBD2,few,TRBJ2-1,TRBV5-8,TGTGCCAGCAGCTTAAGTCTAGCGGACTACAATGAGCAGTTCTTC,CASSLSLADYNEQFF
TRBD1,.,TRBJ1-2,TRBV10-3,TGTGCCATCTGGACGACAGGGGTCTATGGCTACACCTTC,CAIWTTGVYGYTF
TRBD2,.,TRBJ2-1,TRBV29-1,TGCAGCATTGATAGGATTACTAGCGCATCCTACAATGAGCAGTTCTTC,CSIDRITSASYNEQFF
TRBD1,.,TRBJ1-1,TRBV7-2,TGTGCCAGCAGCCTCGGACAGGGGGACTTAATCAGTGAAGCTTTCTTT,CASSLGQGDLISEAFF
.,few,TRBJ2-1,TRBV6-2/TRBV6-3,TGTGCCAGCAGTCCTAGATTGCTGGATGAGCAGTTCTTC,CASSPRLLDEQFF
.,.,TRBJ1-2,TRBV5-1,TGCGCCACCCTCGGGGGCTCTGGCTACACCTTC,CATLGGSGYTF
TRBD2,few,TRBJ2-3,TRBV9,TGTGCCAGCAGCGTTGGACTAGCGGGTCTCACAGATACGCAGTATTTT,CASSVGLAGLTDTQYF
.,.,TRBJ2-7,TRBV5-5,TGTGCCAGCAGCTTGACAGTCGAGCAGTACTTC,CASSLTVEQYF
TRBD2,.,TRBJ2-1,TRBV5-6,TGTGCCAGCAGCTTGGATGTCAGGCTAGCGGAAGCCAATGAGCAGTTCTTC,CASSLDVRLAEANEQFF
TRBD2,.,TRBJ2-1,TRBV5-1,TGCGCCAGCAGAGCAAAGGGGACTAGGTCAGACTACAATGAGCAGTTCTTC,CASRAKGTRSDYNEQFF
.,few,TRBJ2-7,TRBV4-2,TGTGCCAGCAGCCGAGACTTAATGGACTCCTCGTACGAGCAGTACTTC,CASSRDLMDSSYEQYF
TRBD1,few,TRBJ2-7,TRBV29-1,TGCAGCGTTGAAGATCTCGGACAGGGGGCCTACGAGCAGTACTTC,CSVEDLGQGAYEQYF
.,.,TRBJ2-1,TRBV12-3/TRBV12-4,TGTGCCAGCAGCGAGGAACGGATGAAGTTGAATGAGCAGTTCTTC,CASSEERMKLNEQFF
TRBD1,.,TRBJ2-2,TRBV5-4,TGTGCCAGCAGCTTGCCCGGGACAGGGGTTTCCGGGGAGCTGTTTTTT,CASSLPGTGVSGELFF
.,few,TRBJ2-7,TRBV12-3/TRBV12-4,TGTGCCAGCAGTTTAGCCTTCTACGAGCAGTACTTC,CASSLAFYEQYF